The 9 T cell receptor beta chains reported below all come from one sample, sequenced in a study of T cell repertoires in cytomegalovirus infection. One entry per CDR3 protein, called by TCRdb with MiXCR from the reads. Of about 830,000 distinct CDR3 sequences listed, approximately 32% are singletons. The antigens these receptors bind are not known. Material: cultured CD8+ T cells from PBMCs, obtained from culture after CMV antigen stimulation. Receptors originate from a human donor in good health (CMV status not recorded). Some clones in this sample may be carry-over from other donors' samples.

The sample holds a few counts of this clonotype. The CDR3 loop reads CASSYSAGKGYGYTF. The CDR3 bases are TGTGCCAGCAGTTACTCAGCAGGGAAGGGGTATGGCTACACCTTC. J is TRBJ1-2 and V is TRBV6-5; D is perhaps TRBD1 (5 bases). The CDR3 covers 15 residues. Trimming removed 0 bases at V and 5 bases at J, with 13 bases between. Germline values: CDR1 MNHEY, CDR2 SVGAGI.

CDR3: CASRDLAGTDTQYF. Written as DNA, the CDR3 is TGTGCCAGCAGGGATCTAGCGGGCACAGATACGCAGTATTTT. This chain joins TRBV6-8 and TRBJ2-3; 7 nucleotides line up with TRBD2. The ends lost 6 bases at V and 1 base at J; junction bases unmatched: 4. Germline lookup yields CDR1 MNHGY and CDR2 SAAAGT. The CDR3 extends over 14 amino acids.

The chain carries TRBV7-9 and TRBJ2-1; 8 bases map to TRBD1. After removal of 3 bases from V and 4 bases from J, the junction contained 11 bases not matched to a gene. Germline CDR1 and CDR2: SEHNR and FQNEAQ (reference sequence). This CDR3 region has 17 residues. In DNA, the CDR3 is TGTGCCAGCAGCTTCGGGTCCGGCCAGGGGGCTTACAATGAGCAGTTCTTC. Its protein is CASSFGSGQGAYNEQFF.

As for this clonotype: A read error may be the cause here, since a much bigger clone is one base away. The CDR3 carries no conserved terminal phenylalanine or tryptophan, so it likely arises from a read error. The chain carries TRBV7-8 and TRBJ1-3; D uncertain. V was shortened by 1 base and J by 0 bases, with 7 bases between the two germline ends. The CDR3 covers 15 residues. Germline V gene lookup returns CDR1 SGHVS and CDR2 FQNEAQ. CDR3 residues: CASSLDQASGNTIYS. The DNA for the CDR3 is TGTGCCAGCAGCTTAGACCAGGCCTCTGGAAACACCATATATTCT.

The chain recombines TRBV27 with TRBJ2-7; the match to TRBD1 covers 9 bases. In germline, CDR1 is MNHEY, CDR2 SMNVEV (reference sequence). The junction had 5 bases not matched to a gene; V was cut back by 5 bases and J by 0 bases. CDR3 length: 15 amino acids. CDR3 nucleotide sequence: TGTGCCAGCAGTCCCCGGACAGGGGACTCCTACGAGCAGTACTTC. Its protein product is CASSPRTGDSYEQYF.

There are many counts of this clonotype. The chain is built from TRBV11-2 and TRBJ2-1; perhaps TRBD2 as D (5 bases). This CDR3 has 16 residues. V was trimmed by 1 base and J by 0 bases, leaving 10 bases between them. The germline V gene has CDR1 SGHAT and CDR2 FQNNGV. The CDR3 DNA follows: TGTGCCAGCAGCTTAGCGCCGGGGAGCTCCTACAATGAGCAGTTCTTC. As protein: CASSLAPGSSYNEQFF.

This rearrangement joins TRBV7-6 to TRBJ2-2, with TRBD2 identical over 9 bases. The CDR3 contains 15 residues. Trimming removed 4 bases from V and 6 bases from J; junction bases left unmatched: 6. Per the germline V gene, CDR1 is SGHVS and CDR2 is FNYEAQ. The CDR3 DNA is TGTGCCAGCAGCTCCTTAGCGGGGGAGGCCGGGGAGCTGTTTTTT. Encoded protein: CASSSLAGEAGELFF.

This clonotype came up a few times. The chain combines TRBV6-1 with TRBJ1-1, with 7 bases identical to TRBD1. The CDR3 sequence is 14 residues long. Germline lookup yields CDR1 MNHNS and CDR2 SASEGT. Trimming took 7 bases from V and 1 from J; bases not matched to a gene: 6. This CDR3 reads CASTPTGRNTEAFF. In nucleotides, the CDR3 is TGTGCCAGCACCCCGACAGGGCGGAACACTGAAGCTTTCTTT.

This clonotype has more than one count but fewer than ten. In DNA, the CDR3 is TGTGCTAGTGGTTCGCCGGGACAGGGTAGGAATGAGCAGTTCTTC. Translated: CASGSPGQGRNEQFF. This chain joins TRBV12-5 and TRBJ2-1, with 9 bases matching TRBD1. CDR3 length: 15 amino acids. The germline gives CDR1 LGHNT, CDR2 FRNRAP. V lost 4 bases, J lost 7 bases, and 8 bases stayed unmatched.